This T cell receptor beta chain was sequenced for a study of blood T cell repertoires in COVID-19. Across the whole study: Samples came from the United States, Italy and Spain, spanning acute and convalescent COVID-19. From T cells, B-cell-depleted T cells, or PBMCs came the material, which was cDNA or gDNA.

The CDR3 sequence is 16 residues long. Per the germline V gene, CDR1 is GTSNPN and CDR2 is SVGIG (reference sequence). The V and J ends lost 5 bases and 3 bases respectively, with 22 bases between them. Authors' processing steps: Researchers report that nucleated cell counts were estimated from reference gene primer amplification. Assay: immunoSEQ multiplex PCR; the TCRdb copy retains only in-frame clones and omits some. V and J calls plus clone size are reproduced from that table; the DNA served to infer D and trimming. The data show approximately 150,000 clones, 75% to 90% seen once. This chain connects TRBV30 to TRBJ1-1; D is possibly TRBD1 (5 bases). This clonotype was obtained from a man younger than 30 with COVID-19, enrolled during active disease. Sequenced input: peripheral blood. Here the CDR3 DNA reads TGTGCCTGGCAAAACCCGGGGCGGGGAGTAGACACTGAAGCTTTCTTT. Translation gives CAWQNPGRGVDTEAFF.